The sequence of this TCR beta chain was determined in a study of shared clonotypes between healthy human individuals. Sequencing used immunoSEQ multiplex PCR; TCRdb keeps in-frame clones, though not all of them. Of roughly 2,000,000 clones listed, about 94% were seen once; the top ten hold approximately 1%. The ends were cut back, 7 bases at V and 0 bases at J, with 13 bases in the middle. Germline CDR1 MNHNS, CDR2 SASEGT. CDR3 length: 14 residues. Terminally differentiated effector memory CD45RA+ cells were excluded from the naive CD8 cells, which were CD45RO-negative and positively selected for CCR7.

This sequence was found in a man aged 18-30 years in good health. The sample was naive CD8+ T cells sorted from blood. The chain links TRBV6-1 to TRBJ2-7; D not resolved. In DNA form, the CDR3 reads TGTGCCAGCAAATGGACCCATGACTCCTACGAGCAGTACTTC. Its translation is CASKWTHDSYEQYF.